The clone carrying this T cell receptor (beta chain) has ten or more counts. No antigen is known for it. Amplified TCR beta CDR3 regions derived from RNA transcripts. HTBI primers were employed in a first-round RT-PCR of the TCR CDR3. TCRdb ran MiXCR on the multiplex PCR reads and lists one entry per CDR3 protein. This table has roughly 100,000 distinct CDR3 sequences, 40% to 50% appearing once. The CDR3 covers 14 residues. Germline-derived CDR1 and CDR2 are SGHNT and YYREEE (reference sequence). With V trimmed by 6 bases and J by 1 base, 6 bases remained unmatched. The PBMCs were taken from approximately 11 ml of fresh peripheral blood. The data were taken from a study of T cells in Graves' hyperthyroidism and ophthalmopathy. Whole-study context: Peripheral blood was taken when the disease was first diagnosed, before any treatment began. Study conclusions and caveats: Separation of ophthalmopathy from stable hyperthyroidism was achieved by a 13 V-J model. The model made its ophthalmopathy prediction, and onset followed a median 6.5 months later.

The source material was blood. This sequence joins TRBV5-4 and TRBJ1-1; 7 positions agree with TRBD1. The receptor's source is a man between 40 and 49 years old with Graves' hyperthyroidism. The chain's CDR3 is CASTPGQSNTEAFF. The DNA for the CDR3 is TGTGCCAGCACTCCGGGACAGTCGAACACTGAAGCTTTCTTT.